The 23 T cell receptor beta chains listed next were all sequenced from one sample in a study of high-grade serous ovarian cancer treatment subgroups. Tumor samples were taken before definitive surgery or chemotherapy. Assay: immunoSEQ multiplex PCR; the TCRdb copy retains only in-frame clones and omits some. Among about 4,800 clones listed, around 84% were seen once. The sequenced material came from tumor tissue. These receptors all stem from a human donor with high-grade serous ovarian cancer.

The chain recombines TRBV6-9 with TRBJ1-5; 7 bases line up with TRBD1. With V trimmed by 6 bases and J by 0 bases, 5 bases remained unmatched. The CDR3 has 15 amino acids. CDR1 MNHGY and CDR2 SVAAGI come from the germline V gene. The CDR3: CASRLTGHSNQPQHF. In DNA, the CDR3 is TGTGCCAGCAGATTGACAGGGCATAGCAATCAGCCCCAGCATTTT.

This chain connects TRBV5-1 to TRBJ2-5; no firm D call. Germline CDR1 and CDR2: SGHRS and YFSETQ. This CDR3 has 15 amino acids. V was pared by 4 bases and J by 1 base, with 14 bases between. The DNA of the CDR3 is TGCGCCAGCAGCGCAGACTTTAACGGCCAAGAGACCCAGTACTTC. It codes for CASSADFNGQETQYF.

The chain couples TRBV9 to TRBJ2-3; no reliable D call. Deletions cut 4 bases from V and 3 bases from J, with 12 bases between. This CDR3 comprises 14 residues. CDR1 and CDR2 (germline): SGDLS, YYNGEE. CDR3 coding DNA: TGTGCCAGCAGCCCTCAGTGGGGTACAGATACGCAGTATTTT. As protein: CASSPQWGTDTQYF.

CDR3 coding DNA: TGTGCCTGGGGGGTCGACTACAATGAGCAGTTCTTC. This gives the protein CAWGVDYNEQFF. V and J are TRBV30 and TRBJ2-1; no reliable D call. Trimming cost V 5 bases and J 3 bases, with 8 bases left between them. This CDR3 is built from 12 residues. CDR1 GTSNPN and CDR2 SVGIG come from the germline V gene (reference sequence).

The chain is built from TRBV5-1 and TRBJ2-5; D is perhaps TRBD2 (6 bases). Deletions cut 6 bases from V and 2 bases from J, with 8 bases between. The V gene's germline CDR1 is SGHRS and CDR2 YFSETQ. The CDR3 is 12 amino acids. This CDR3 is CASTGLQETQYF. For the CDR3, the DNA is TGCGCCAGCACCGGACTACAAGAGACCCAGTACTTC.

This clone was picked up a small number of times. CDR3 nucleotides: TGTGCCAGCAGCAGGACAGGATACAATGAGCAGTTCTTC. The encoded protein is CASSRTGYNEQFF. This rearrangement joins TRBV2 to TRBJ2-1; TRBD1 aligns across 7 bases. Germline CDR1 SNHLY, CDR2 FYNNEI. The CDR3 is 13 residues long. Trimming at V came to 6 bases and at J to 4 bases, leaving 3 bases not matched to a gene.

This clone was detected only a few times. This chain links TRBV7-3 with TRBJ2-1, with D uncertain. The germline gives CDR1 SGHTA, CDR2 FQGTGA. The V end was cut by 5 bases, the J end by 5 bases, with 10 bases between. The CDR3 loop spans 13 amino acids. The CDR3 loop is CASSPGVNNEQFF. The DNA for the CDR3 is TGTGCCAGCAGCCCTGGCGTCAACAATGAGCAGTTCTTC.

The gene calls are TRBV7-2 and TRBJ1-2; tentative D call: TRBD1 (6 bases). The V gene lost 5 bases and the J gene lost 3 bases, with 16 bases spanning the gap. CDR1 is SGHTA and CDR2 is FQGNSA in the germline V gene. There are 15 residues in the CDR3. The CDR3 loop reads CASSEDYRAYYGYTF. The CDR3 coding sequence is TGTGCCAGCAGCGAGGATTACAGGGCGTACTATGGCTACACCTTC. The variable domain in full, completed from reference TRBV7-2 and TRBJ1-2, reads GAGVSQSPSNKVTEKGKDVELRCDPISGHTALYWYRQSLGQGLEFLIYFQGNSAPDKSGLPSDRFSAERTGGSVSTLTIQRTQQEDSAVYLCASSEDYRAYYGYTFGSGTRLTVV.

V usage is TRBV6-5 and J usage is TRBJ1-6; TRBD1 is a possible D gene (6 bases). The germline V gene encodes CDR1 MNHEY and CDR2 SVGAGI. CDR3 size: 12 residues. V lost 7 bases and J 7 bases, leaving 8 bases between the germline ends. The CDR3: CASKRGNSPLHF. Written as DNA, the CDR3 is TGTGCCAGCAAGAGGGGGAATTCACCCCTCCACTTT.

CDR3 amino acids: CASSPKTGNTEAFF. In DNA, the CDR3 is TGTGCCAGCAGCCCGAAGACAGGGAACACTGAAGCTTTCTTT. V gene TRBV5-4 combines with J gene TRBJ1-1; TRBD1 is a possible D gene (6 bases). Germline V gene sequence: CDR1 SGHNT, CDR2 YYREEE (reference sequence). This CDR3 has 14 amino acids. With 4 bases removed from V and 1 base from J, the gap between germline ends came to 11 bases.

This sequence joins TRBV5-4 and TRBJ1-2; no clear D gene. V dropped 3 bases and J dropped 0 bases, with 9 bases sitting between them. This CDR3 is built from 14 residues. In germline, CDR1 is SGHNT, CDR2 YYREEE (reference sequence). Here the CDR3 reads CASSSGEPNYGYTF. CDR3 nucleotide sequence: TGTGCCAGCAGCTCCGGGGAGCCTAACTATGGCTACACCTTC. The full variable domain, with the rest looked up from reference TRBV5-4 and TRBJ1-2, is ETGVTQSPTHLIKTRGQQVTLRCSSQSGHNTVSWYQQALGQGPQFIFQYYREEENGRGNFPPRFSGLQFPNYSSELNVNALELDDSALYLCASSSGEPNYGYTFGSGTRLTVV.

The J gene is TRBJ2-7, the V gene TRBV7-8; 15 nucleotides agree with TRBD2. V dropped 5 bases and J dropped 0; count of bases not matched to a gene: 8. The CDR3 sequence is 18 residues long. Germline V lookup: CDR1 SGHVS, CDR2 FQNEAQ. In DNA, the CDR3 is TGTGCCAGCAGCCCCCGGACTAGCGGGGGGGCGAGCTCCTACGAGCAGTACTTC. Translation gives CASSPRTSGGASSYEQYF.

This clone has a handful of counts. The J gene is TRBJ1-2, the V gene TRBV29-1, with D perhaps TRBD1 (5 bases). The CDR3 totals 14 residues. The V and J ends lost 0 bases and 5 bases respectively, with 13 bases between them. Per the germline V gene, CDR1 is SQVTM and CDR2 is ANQGSEA. CDR3 bases: TGCAGCGTTGAAGATCCGGGACGGCCTTATGGCTACACCTTC. Amino acids: CSVEDPGRPYGYTF.

This clone showed up just a few times. This chain uses TRBV28 with TRBJ2-7, with D tentatively TRBD2 (6 bases). Germline V CDR1 and CDR2: MDHEN, SYDVKM. V was cut by 3 bases and J by 3 bases, with 9 bases left in between. This CDR3 contains 13 residues. The CDR3 region is CASSLAGYYEQYF. The CDR3 DNA reads TGTGCCAGCAGTTTGGCGGGATACTACGAGCAGTACTTC.

The genes are TRBV18 and TRBJ1-4, with D tentatively TRBD1 (5 bases). The CDR3 extends over 15 amino acids. V was pared by 3 bases and J by 0 bases, with 8 bases between. CDR1 and CDR2 from the germline V gene are KGHSH and LQKENI. The CDR3: CASSPRQTTNEKLFF. CDR3 nucleotides: TGTGCCAGCTCACCGAGACAGACAACTAATGAAAAACTGTTTTTT.

The chain uses TRBV7-2 and TRBJ1-1, with 7 bases matching TRBD1. Germline CDR1 is SGHTA and CDR2 is FQGNSA. V lost 3 bases to trimming and J lost 5 bases; unmatched junction nucleotides: 6. The CDR3 length is 14 residues. CDR3 protein: CASSFAVTGTEAFF. CDR3 nucleotides: TGTGCCAGCAGCTTCGCGGTGACAGGGACTGAAGCTTTCTTT.

This chain uses TRBV9 with TRBJ1-2; possibly TRBD1 for D (6 bases). The V and J ends lost 2 bases and 0 bases respectively, with 11 bases between them. The CDR3 covers 15 residues. Germline V gene sequence: CDR1 SGDLS, CDR2 YYNGEE. The CDR3 region is CASSVRDIANYGYTF. CDR3 nucleotides: TGTGCCAGCAGCGTCCGGGACATAGCTAACTATGGCTACACCTTC.

This clone showed up just a few times. This chain joins TRBV5-1 and TRBJ2-1; possibly TRBD1 for D (5 bases). From germline, CDR1 is SGHRS and CDR2 YFSETQ. This CDR3 is built from 14 residues. Trimming stripped 0 bases from V and 6 bases from J, with 10 bases between. The CDR3 DNA reads TGCGCCAGCAGCTTGGGGGGTGACAGCAATGAGCAGTTCTTC. Its translation is CASSLGGDSNEQFF.

This chain joins TRBV7-3 and TRBJ2-5, with 9 bases identical to TRBD1. Germline V gene data show CDR1 as SGHTA and CDR2 as FQGTGA. V was clipped by 5 bases and J by 1 base; unmatched bases: 5. This CDR3 contains 15 residues. CDR3 loop: CASSKGTGFQETQYF. CDR3 nucleotide sequence: TGTGCCAGCAGCAAAGGGACAGGGTTCCAAGAGACCCAGTACTTC.

This chain links TRBV4-3 with TRBJ2-3, with D perhaps TRBD1 (6 bases). With 0 bases removed from V and 0 bases from J, the gap between germline ends came to 13 bases. From germline, CDR1 is LGHNA and CDR2 YSLEER. CDR3 length: 17 residues. CDR3 sequence reads: CASSQEPRTASTDTQYF. In nucleotides, the CDR3 is TGCGCCAGCAGCCAAGAGCCCCGGACAGCAAGCACAGATACGCAGTATTTT.

The V and J genes are TRBV28 and TRBJ2-3, with TRBD2 matching over 7 bases. The ends lost 1 base at V and 6 bases at J; junction bases unmatched: 7. Germline values: CDR1 MDHEN, CDR2 SYDVKM. CDR3 length: 15 residues. CDR3 sequence reads: CASSLYVAGEDTQYF. CDR3 in DNA: TGTGCCAGCAGTTTATACGTCGCGGGGGAGGATACGCAGTATTTT.

The chain links TRBV19 to TRBJ1-1, with 10 bases that match TRBD1. The germline CDR1 and CDR2 sequences are LNHDA and SQIVND (reference sequence). The CDR3 length is 14 residues. Trimming at V came to 7 bases and at J to 5 bases, leaving 7 bases not matched to a gene. This chain's CDR3 is CASTRTGGWTEAFF. CDR3 coding DNA: TGTGCCAGTACCAGGACAGGGGGGTGGACTGAAGCTTTCTTT.

This rearrangement joins TRBV5-4 to TRBJ2-5, with D perhaps matching TRBD1 (5 bases). Trimming removed 2 bases from V and 7 bases from J, with 12 bases in between. Looked up from germline, CDR1 is SGHNT and CDR2 is YYREEE (reference sequence). CDR3 length equals 13 residues. As DNA, the CDR3 is TGTGCCAGCAGCTTACAGGAGCCAGGGACCCAGTACTTC. Translation: CASSLQEPGTQYF.